The 8 T cell receptor beta chains below all came from one sample that was sequenced in a study of shared clonotypes between healthy human individuals. The table came from immunoSEQ multiplex PCR; TCRdb's copy has only in-frame clones and leaves some out. The table records more than 1.2 million clones, less than 99% of them present only once. The sequencing sample was made of naive CD4+ T cells sorted from blood. Noted subset: CD45RA+ positively selected. The source is a man younger than 45 in good health.

V usage is TRBV4-1 and J usage is TRBJ2-7; D is undetermined. The V end was cut by 4 bases, the J end by 3 bases, with 22 bases between. CDR3 size: 17 residues. The germline V gene encodes CDR1 MGHRA and CDR2 YSYEKL. In DNA, the CDR3 is TGCGCCAGCAGCCCCTTATGGATGGATATTAACCGCTACGAGCAGTACTTC. Protein: CASSPLWMDINRYEQYF.

This chain connects TRBV7-2 to TRBJ1-2; a possible D gene is TRBD1 (6 bases). V was clipped by 4 bases and J by 4 bases, with 16 bases between them. Germline V gene data show CDR1 as SGHTA and CDR2 as FQGNSA. CDR3 length equals 15 residues. The CDR3 reads CASSSYSRGVYGYTF. The CDR3 bases are TGTGCCAGCAGCTCCTATTCGAGGGGGGTCTATGGCTACACCTTC.

The chain has TRBV28 and TRBJ1-5; 11 bases agree with TRBD1. Looked up from germline, CDR1 is MDHEN and CDR2 is SYDVKM. The CDR3 contains 14 residues. Trimming cost V 6 bases and J 7 bases; bases outside gene matches: 5. The CDR3 DNA reads as TGTGCCAGCAGCCGGACAGGGGGCGGGCAGCCCCAGCATTTT. It codes for CASSRTGGGQPQHF. Using reference TRBV28 and TRBJ1-5 for the parts outside the CDR3, the full variable domain is DVKVTQSSRYLVKRTGEKVFLECVQDMDHENMFWYRQDPGLGLRLIYFSYDVKMKEKGDIPEGYSVSREKKERFSLILESASTNQTSMYLCASSRTGGGQPQHFGDGTRLSIL.

The rearrangement uses TRBV19 and TRBJ1-2; possible D gene TRBD1, 6 bases. Trimming left V 5 bases short and J 4 bases short, with 14 bases between. The CDR3 is 14 residues long. Germline V gene lookup returns CDR1 LNHDA and CDR2 SQIVND (reference sequence). The CDR3 DNA is TGTGCCAGTAGTCTCGGGACACCTCTCTATGGCTACACCTTC. Translated, it gives CASSLGTPLYGYTF.

The J gene is TRBJ2-1, the V gene TRBV5-1; TRBD2 aligns across 12 bases. V shed 5 bases, J shed 6 bases, and the junction held 12 bases outside the gene matches. This CDR3 spans 17 amino acids. Germline V gene data show CDR1 as SGHRS and CDR2 as YFSETQ. The CDR3 here is CASSYEFLAGGPNEQFF. The CDR3 nucleotides are TGCGCCAGCAGTTATGAGTTCCTAGCGGGAGGGCCCAATGAGCAGTTCTTC.

The gene calls are TRBV10-3 and TRBJ1-2; D not resolved. CDR3 length equals 14 residues. Trimming left V 7 bases short and J 4 bases short, with 16 bases between. Germline lookup yields CDR1 ENHRY and CDR2 SYGVKD. The CDR3 loop is CAITPSPGSYGYTF. In DNA form, the CDR3 reads TGTGCCATCACCCCCTCCCCGGGGTCCTATGGCTACACCTTC.

The gene calls are TRBV18 and TRBJ2-7, with 8 bases aligning to TRBD1. This CDR3 has 14 residues. The germline V gene encodes CDR1 KGHSH and CDR2 LQKENI. The V and J ends lost 8 bases and 3 bases, in that order; junction bases with no gene match: 9. The CDR3 DNA reads TGTGCCAGCCGAAGGGGACAGGAGAGCTACGAGCAGTACTTC. It encodes CASRRGQESYEQYF.

CDR3 bases: TGTGCCAGCAGTGATCCTGGACGGTACTATGGCTACACCTTC. It yields the protein CASSDPGRYYGYTF. The genes are TRBV6-1 and TRBJ1-2, with unresolved D. The CDR3 runs to 14 residues. From germline, CDR1 is MNHNS and CDR2 SASEGT. Trimming stripped 3 bases from V and 3 bases from J, with 11 bases between.